This T cell receptor beta chain stems from a study of CD8 T cells in ankylosing spondylitis (dated by TCRdb to 2017 to 2019). Background for the entire study: To find TCR variants linked to disease, the study profiled T cell receptor beta repertoires in ankylosing spondylitis patients and healthy donors. The whole study cohort included about a hundred healthy donors and about two dozen ankylosing spondylitis patients. Peripheral blood samples were taken, and synovial fluid was additionally collected from ankylosing spondylitis patients. The paper as a whole reports these results and caveats: A TCR beta motif made up of several highly homologous amino acid variants appeared to be characteristic of blood from ankylosing spondylitis patients. Some motif variants had previously been reported in the synovial fluid and blood of reactive arthritis patients, which suggests shared mechanisms of disease initiation. According to the report, matched synovial fluid samples from ankylosing spondylitis patients were significantly enriched for the disease-linked clones. A CD8+ phenotype was shown by the disease-linked clones, which were found at relatively low frequencies in peripheral blood.

In its sample, this clonotype was seen a few times. Its antigen remains undetermined. Base-call qualities are not available, and no considerably larger clone is one nucleotide away. TCRdb lists the instrument as Illumina HiSeq 2500. Quantitative 5'-RACE with molecular barcodes was used to prepare TCR beta libraries. The study's own analysis went as follows. A new computational method based on a probabilistic model of VDJ rearrangement was used to identify disease-linked TCR variants. TCRdb reprocessed the public reads (quality trimming at Q25 with fastp, clone calling with MiXCR) and kept in-frame beta chains. Rows are unified per CDR3 protein, each entry keeping the most common DNA and genes. The V and J calls were determined by TCRdb, not by the authors. The sample records approximately 540,000 distinct CDR3 sequences, about 13% of which are singletons. Of the sample, 6.5% to 7% falls within the top ten clones.

The sequenced sample consisted of blood, either unsorted or a sorted T cell fraction (not recorded which). This TCR came from a male donor with ankylosing spondylitis.

In nucleotide form, the sequence is TGTGCCAGCACCCTCTCCTATAATTCACCCCTCCACTTT. This translates into CASTLSYNSPLHF. The sequence joins TRBV2 to TRBJ1-6; no confident D gene assignment can be made. V is cut by 7 bases and J by 0 bases, and the space between the germline ends is 4 bases. Including the terminal cysteine and phenylalanine, the CDR3 comprises 13 residues. Of all the DNA, just the CDR3 is kept, 39 bases in frame from base 1. The germline V gene specifies SNHLY as CDR1 and FYNNEI as CDR2.